The T cell receptor beta chain described here comes from a study of beta chain features in type 1 diabetes. Findings and limits, study-wide: Type 1 diabetes patients had moderately but significantly shorter TCRB CDR3s in all four CD4+ subsets.

There are a few counts of this clone. Its antigen is not known. cDNA synthesis used the whole RNA isolate, giving expressed TCRB sequences. Using immunoSEQ multiplex PCR, the repertoire was profiled, and TCRdb retains in-frame clones only, with some absent. The profile shows hundreds of thousands of clones, 11% to 15% of them singletons. This CDR3 contains 14 residues. Germline values: CDR1 SGHRS, CDR2 YFSETQ. The V gene end was trimmed by 7 bases and the J gene end by 6 bases; junction bases not matched to a gene: 9. The V and J genes are TRBV5-1 and TRBJ2-2, with 7 bases that match TRBD1. The sample consisted of naive CD4+ T cells from blood. The receptor was isolated from a young man with type 1 diabetes. The CDR3 nucleotides are TGCGCCAGCTTTCGGGACAGTGGGTCCGGGGAGCTGTTTTTT. Translating gives CASFRDSGSGELFF.